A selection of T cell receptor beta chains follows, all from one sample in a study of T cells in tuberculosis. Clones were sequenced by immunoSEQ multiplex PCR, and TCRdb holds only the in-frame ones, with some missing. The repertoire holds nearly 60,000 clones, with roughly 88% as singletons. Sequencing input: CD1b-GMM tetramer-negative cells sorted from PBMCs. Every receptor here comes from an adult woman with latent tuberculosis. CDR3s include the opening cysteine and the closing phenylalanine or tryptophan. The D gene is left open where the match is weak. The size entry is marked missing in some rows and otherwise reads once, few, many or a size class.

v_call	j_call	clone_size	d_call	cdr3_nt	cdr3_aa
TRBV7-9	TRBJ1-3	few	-	TGTGCCAGCAGCTACACCGACTCTGGAAACACCATATATTTT	CASSYTDSGNTIYF
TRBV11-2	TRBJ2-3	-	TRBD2	TGTGCCAGCAGTTCGGGGGGGCTTCCCGCAGATACGCAGTATTTT	CASSSGGLPADTQYF
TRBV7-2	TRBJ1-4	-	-	TGTGCCAGCAGCTTAGAACACCTTCGGGGTGAAAAACTGTTTTTT	CASSLEHLRGEKLFF
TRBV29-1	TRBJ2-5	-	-	TGCAGCGTCGAGGACAGTGAAGAGACCCAGTACTTC	CSVEDSEETQYF
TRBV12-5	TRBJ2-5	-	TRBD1	TGTGCTAGTGGTTTCTCCCGGGACAGTCATCAAGAGACCCAGTACTTC	CASGFSRDSHQETQYF
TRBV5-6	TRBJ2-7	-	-	TGTGCCAGCAGCTTGGCCTATGACGAGCAGTACTTC	CASSLAYDEQYF
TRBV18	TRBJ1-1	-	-	TGTGCCAGCTCACCCAAACTTGGCACTGAAGCTTTCTTT	CASSPKLGTEAFF
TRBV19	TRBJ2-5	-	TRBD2	TGTGCCAGTAGGGCGCCGGGGGGGGAGACCCAGTACTTC	CASRAPGGETQYF
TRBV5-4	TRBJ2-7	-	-	TGTGCCAGCAGCCCCCCCGGCTCCTACGAGCAGTACTTC	CASSPPGSYEQYF
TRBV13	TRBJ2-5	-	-	TGTGCCAGCAGGGCAAGCCTAGCGAACCAAGAGACCCAGTACTTC	CASRASLANQETQYF
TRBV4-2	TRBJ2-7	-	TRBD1	TGTGCCAGCAGCTTGGATCACAGGGGGCACTACGAGCAGTACTTC	CASSLDHRGHYEQYF
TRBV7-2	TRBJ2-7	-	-	TGTGCCAGCAGCTTAGCTCCCGGCGGTAGAGGCGCCGCCTACGAGCAGTACTTC	CASSLAPGGRGAAYEQYF
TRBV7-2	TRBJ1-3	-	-	TGTGCCAGCAGCTTTTTCCCCCGACAGAGTGTCTCTGGAAACACCATATATTTT	CASSFFPRQSVSGNTIYF
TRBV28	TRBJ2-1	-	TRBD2	TGTGCCAGCAACCGACTAGCGGGAGGGTATTACAATGAGCAGTTCTTC	CASNRLAGGYYNEQFF
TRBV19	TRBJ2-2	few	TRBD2	TGTGCCAGTAGAGGACTAGCGGGAGAGTCCGGGGAGCTGTTTTTT	CASRGLAGESGELFF
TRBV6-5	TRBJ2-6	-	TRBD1	TGTGCCAGCAGCGACAGGGTAATTGGGGCCAACGTCCTGACTTTC	CASSDRVIGANVLTF
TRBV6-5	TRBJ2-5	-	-	TGTGCCAGCAGTTACGATCTCAACAGCCACCAAGAGACCCAGTACTTC	CASSYDLNSHQETQYF